One sample yielded the 21 T cell receptor beta chains listed below, sequenced in a study of T cell repertoires in cytomegalovirus infection. TCRdb passed the reads through MiXCR, listing each CDR3 protein once. The data contain approximately 120,000 distinct CDR3 sequences, roughly 30% of them singletons. The antigens for these receptors are not known. Here the sequenced sample was CD8+ T cells from cultured PBMCs, taken from culture after CMV antigen stimulation. The receptor source for this set is a human donor in good health (CMV status not recorded). Some clones in this sample may be carry-over from other donors' samples.

CDR3 bases: TGTGCCAGCAGCCAACCGGGACAGACGTATGGCTACACCTTC. Encoded protein: CASSQPGQTYGYTF. The V call is TRBV7-9, the J call TRBJ1-2, with 7 bases fitting TRBD1. The CDR3 runs to 14 residues. V lost 5 bases to trimming and J lost 5 bases; unmatched junction nucleotides: 8. Germline lookup yields CDR1 SEHNR and CDR2 FQNEAQ (reference sequence).

DNA of the CDR3: TGCAGTGCTAGAGAACGCCCCCTCTCTAGCGGGGGGGCGACTGGGTCCTACAATGAGCAGTTCTTC. It encodes CSARERPLSSGGATGSYNEQFF. The chain is built from TRBV20-1 and TRBJ2-1; TRBD2 matches at 12 bases. CDR3 length equals 22 residues. V gave up 0 bases and J gave up 1 base; unmatched junction bases: 19. Germline V gene data show CDR1 as DFQATT and CDR2 as SNEGSKA (reference sequence).

There are a few counts of this clonotype. The gene calls are TRBV9 and TRBJ2-1, with a weak D call TRBD1 (5 bases). The V and J ends lost 4 bases and 2 bases respectively, with 16 bases between them. This CDR3 comprises 16 residues. CDR1 and CDR2 (germline): SGDLS, YYNGEE. The CDR3: CASSLGQQFTYNEQFF. The CDR3 nucleotides read TGTGCCAGCAGCCTGGGGCAGCAGTTTACCTACAATGAGCAGTTCTTC.

The rearrangement uses TRBV15 and TRBJ2-1; 7 bases align to TRBD2. Looked up from germline, CDR1 is LNHNV and CDR2 is YYDKDF (reference sequence). CDR3 size: 13 residues. The ends lost 6 bases at V and 4 bases at J; junction bases unmatched: 3. The CDR3 spells CATRGGGYNEQFF. CDR3 nucleotides: TGTGCCACCAGGGGGGGGGGATACAATGAGCAGTTCTTC.

This clonotype was detected only a few times. The V call is TRBV12-3 or TRBV12-4, the J call TRBJ2-3, with TRBD2 matching over 9 bases. The CDR3 runs 15 residues. Losses at the gene ends were 6 bases for V and 7 bases for J; bases not matched to a gene: 11. The CDR3 DNA reads TGTGCCAGCAGGGGGGCAGAGCGGGGGGATCATACGCAGTATTTT. This sequence encodes CASRGAERGDHTQYF.

Worth noting for this clonotype: A junction end diverges from the germline sequence, so it may reflect a read error. This rearrangement joins TRBV11-2 to TRBJ2-3; D gene unclear. Germline CDR1 SGHAT, CDR2 FQNNGV. The CDR3 has 12 amino acids. CDR3 sequence reads: CASSLGTDAQYF. Here the CDR3 DNA reads TGTGCCAGCAGCTTAGGAACAGATGCGCAGTATTTT.

V usage is TRBV6-5 and J usage is TRBJ2-1; D is unclear. V was clipped by 2 bases and J by 8 bases, with 10 bases between them. Germline V gene sequence: CDR1 MNHEY, CDR2 SVGAGI. This CDR3 comprises 13 residues. CDR3 sequence reads: CASSYSSIHEQFF. The CDR3 DNA follows: TGTGCCAGCAGTTACAGCAGTATCCATGAGCAGTTCTTC.

This clonotype was counted ten times or more. The V call is TRBV11-1, the J call TRBJ2-1, with D possibly matching TRBD1 (6 bases). V was cut by 4 bases and J by 6 bases, with 13 bases left in between. Per germline, CDR1 SGHAT and CDR2 FQDESV (reference sequence). The CDR3 runs 14 residues. CDR3 loop: CASSSRTGLNEQFF. The CDR3 coding sequence is TGTGCCAGCAGCTCAAGAACAGGGCTCAATGAGCAGTTCTTC.

This clonotype has a handful of counts. The chain has TRBV4-1 and TRBJ2-2; D is unresolved. The germline V and J ends were trimmed by 10 bases and 5 bases, with 17 bases remaining between them. From germline, CDR1 is MGHRA and CDR2 YSYEKL. The CDR3 covers 14 residues. CDR3 amino acids: CATTLGIWTGELFF. The DNA for the CDR3 is TGCGCCACCACCCTGGGGATATGGACCGGGGAGCTGTTTTTT.

In DNA, the CDR3 is TGTGCCAGCAGTCCACTCCAGGGGGCCTACGAGCAGTACTTC. Residues: CASSPLQGAYEQYF. The J gene is TRBJ2-7, the V gene TRBV27; 7 bases align to TRBD1. The V gene's germline CDR1 is MNHEY and CDR2 SMNVEV (reference sequence). Trimming at V came to 5 bases and at J to 2 bases, leaving 6 bases not matched to a gene. This CDR3 is 14 amino acids long.

This clonotype was seen more than once but under ten times. This chain joins TRBV6-1 and TRBJ2-3; D not resolved. Germline V lookup: CDR1 MNHNS, CDR2 SASEGT. The CDR3 contains 15 residues. Trimming removed 1 base at V and 0 bases at J, with 8 bases between. The CDR3 nucleotides read TGTGCCAGCAGTGAAGGTGACTTCAGCACAGATACGCAGTATTTT. Its translation is CASSEGDFSTDTQYF.

A few counts support this clonotype. V gene TRBV6-5 combines with J gene TRBJ2-1; D gene ambiguous. V lost 0 bases, J lost 4 bases, and 16 bases lay in between. The CDR3 spans 17 residues. From germline, CDR1 is MNHEY and CDR2 SVGAGI. The CDR3: CASSYSQNSHDYNEQFF. For the CDR3, the DNA is TGTGCCAGCAGTTACTCGCAGAACTCCCACGATTACAATGAGCAGTTCTTC.

This clonotype was picked up a small number of times. DNA of the CDR3: TGTGCCAGCAGTTTCCGACAGGGCAAGAGCAATCAGCCCCAGCATTTT. As protein: CASSFRQGKSNQPQHF. The V and J genes are TRBV27 and TRBJ1-5; 7 bases agree with TRBD1. The CDR3 contains 16 residues. J lost 1 base, V lost 3 bases, and 6 bases had no gene match. Germline-derived CDR1 and CDR2 are MNHEY and SMNVEV (reference sequence).

This chain uses TRBV24-1 with TRBJ1-2, with 7 bases that match TRBD1. Germline loops: CDR1 KGHDR, CDR2 SFDVKD. V lost 3 bases and J lost 8; bases outside the gene matches: 8. This CDR3 is built from 14 residues. Written as DNA, the CDR3 is TGTGCCACCAGTGATCCCTACAGGGGATACGGCTACACCTTC. Translation: CATSDPYRGYGYTF.

This clonotype was detected many times. The chain joins TRBV28 to TRBJ2-5; D gene unclear. There are 14 residues in the CDR3. V was shortened by 6 bases and J by 3 bases, with 14 bases between the two germline ends. CDR1 and CDR2 from the germline V gene are MDHEN and SYDVKM. The CDR3 DNA reads TGTGCCAGCAGGCCCACCAGGATAGAAGAGACCCAGTACTTC. Translating it yields CASRPTRIEETQYF.

This clonotype was observed many times. The chain recombines TRBV4-1 with TRBJ1-2, with D possibly TRBD1 on 5 matching bases. This CDR3 is 14 amino acids long. Germline assignment: CDR1 MGHRA and CDR2 YSYEKL. Between the trimmed V and J ends, which lost 1 base and 4 bases, there was a span of 10 bases. The chain's CDR3 is CASSQAQGPYGYTF. DNA for the CDR3: TGCGCCAGCAGCCAAGCCCAGGGACCCTATGGCTACACCTTC.

This clonotype was seen repeatedly, ten times or more. The rearrangement uses TRBV7-8 and TRBJ1-1; possible D gene TRBD1, 5 bases. This CDR3 is 14 amino acids long. With 1 base removed from V and 3 bases from J, the gap between germline ends came to 9 bases. Germline V lookup: CDR1 SGHVS, CDR2 FQNEAQ. CDR3 protein: CASSLGVGDTEAFF. CDR3 sequence (DNA): TGTGCCAGCAGCTTAGGGGTGGGGGACACTGAAGCTTTCTTT.

In its sample, this clonotype was seen many times. The V gene is TRBV7-6, the J gene TRBJ1-1; 9 nucleotides match TRBD1. V lost 5 bases and J lost 5; bases outside the gene matches: 9. Germline loops: CDR1 SGHVS, CDR2 FNYEAQ. The CDR3 is made up of 15 amino acids. CDR3 coding DNA: TGTGCCAGCAGCGTTACAGGGGGCGTAAAGACTGAAGCTTTCTTT. Amino acid sequence: CASSVTGGVKTEAFF.

This chain connects TRBV12-3 or TRBV12-4 to TRBJ2-1, with D perhaps TRBD1 (5 bases). CDR3 length equals 12 residues. Trimming took off 5 bases at V and 8 bases at J, with 10 bases between the two ends. CDR3 nucleotide sequence: TGTGCCAGCAGTCTAAGGGGTGATGAGCAGTTCTTC. This encodes CASSLRGDEQFF.

The V call is TRBV27, the J call TRBJ2-7, with 9 bases fitting TRBD2. Losses at the gene ends were 7 bases for V and 5 bases for J; bases not matched to a gene: 6. Germline V gives CDR1 MNHEY, CDR2 SMNVEV (reference sequence). There are 13 residues in the CDR3. The CDR3 nucleotides are TGTGCCAGCACCAGCGGGGGGCAAGACGAGCAGTACTTC. This gives the protein CASTSGGQDEQYF.

This clonotype was recorded a few times. This chain links TRBV5-1 with TRBJ1-4; D is unresolved. Germline-derived CDR1 and CDR2 are SGHRS and YFSETQ. The CDR3 sequence is 13 residues long. V was pared by 1 base and J by 5 bases, with 6 bases between. This chain's CDR3 is CASSLSGNEKLFF. The CDR3 region has the DNA TGCGCCAGCAGCTTGTCGGGGAATGAAAAACTGTTTTTT.